The present entry profiles one T cell receptor beta chain with its context. As yet, its antigen is unknown. It was with random hexamers that about 0.45 to 1 ug RNA was reverse transcribed. An immunoSEQ multiplex PCR amplified TCR beta CDR3 over 54 Vbeta and 13 Jbeta. Each CDR3 protein gets one entry after TCRdb re-called the immunoSEQ multiplex PCR reads with MiXCR. The data hold about 49,000 distinct CDR3 sequences, with 93% observed a single time. The data stem from a study of CD8 T cells in Susac syndrome. The study, taken as a whole, reports: By the study's own acknowledgment, its TCR sequencing and HLA analysis included relatively few individuals.

Germline CDR1 is SQVTM and CDR2 is ANQGSEA. The V end was cut by 1 base, the J end by 5 bases, with 10 bases between. The CDR3 runs 13 residues. The CD8+ and CD4+ T cells were negatively isolated, with the TEMRA cells enriched by FACS. Sequenced material: CD8+ T cells from PBMCs. The V call is TRBV29-1, the J call TRBJ2-3; D perhaps matches TRBD1 (6 bases). The receptor was isolated from a human donor in good health. CDR3 coding DNA: TGCAGCGTTGAAGGAAGGACAGAAGATACGCAGTATTTT. The encoded protein is CSVEGRTEDTQYF.